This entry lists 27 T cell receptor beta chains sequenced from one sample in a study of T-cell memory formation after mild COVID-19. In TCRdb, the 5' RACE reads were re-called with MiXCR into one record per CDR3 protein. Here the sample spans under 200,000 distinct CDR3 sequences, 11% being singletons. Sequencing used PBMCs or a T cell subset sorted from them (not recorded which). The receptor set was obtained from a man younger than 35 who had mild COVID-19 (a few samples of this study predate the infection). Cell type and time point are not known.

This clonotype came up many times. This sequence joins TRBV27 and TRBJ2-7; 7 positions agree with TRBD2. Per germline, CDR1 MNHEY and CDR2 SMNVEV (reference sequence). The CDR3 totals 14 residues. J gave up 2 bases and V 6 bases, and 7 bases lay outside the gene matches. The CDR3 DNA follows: TGTGCCAGCAGCTCAGTAGCGGGTACCTACGAGCAGTACTTC. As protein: CASSSVAGTYEQYF.

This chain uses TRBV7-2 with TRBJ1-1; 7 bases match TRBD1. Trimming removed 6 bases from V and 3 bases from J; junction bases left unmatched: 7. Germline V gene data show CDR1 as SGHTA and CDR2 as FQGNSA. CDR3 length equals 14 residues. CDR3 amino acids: CASRYTGDHTEAFF. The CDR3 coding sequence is TGTGCCAGCAGATATACAGGGGACCACACTGAAGCTTTCTTT.

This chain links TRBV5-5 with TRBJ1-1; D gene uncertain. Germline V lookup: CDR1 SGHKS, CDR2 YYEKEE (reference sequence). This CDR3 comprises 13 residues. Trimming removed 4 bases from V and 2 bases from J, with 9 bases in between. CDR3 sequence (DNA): TGTGCCAGCAGCCCCGACCCAAACACTGAAGCTTTCTTT. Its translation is CASSPDPNTEAFF.

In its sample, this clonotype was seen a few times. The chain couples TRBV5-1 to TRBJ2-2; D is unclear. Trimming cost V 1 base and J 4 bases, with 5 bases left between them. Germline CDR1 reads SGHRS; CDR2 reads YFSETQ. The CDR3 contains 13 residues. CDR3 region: CASSLLPTGELFF. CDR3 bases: TGCGCCAGCAGCTTGCTTCCCACCGGGGAGCTGTTTTTT. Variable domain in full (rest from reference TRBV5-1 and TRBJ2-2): KAGVTQTPRYLIKTRGQQVTLSCSPISGHRSVSWYQQTPGQGLQFLFEYFSETQRNKGNFPGRFSGRQFSNSRSEMNVSTLELGDSALYLCASSLLPTGELFFGEGSRLTVL.

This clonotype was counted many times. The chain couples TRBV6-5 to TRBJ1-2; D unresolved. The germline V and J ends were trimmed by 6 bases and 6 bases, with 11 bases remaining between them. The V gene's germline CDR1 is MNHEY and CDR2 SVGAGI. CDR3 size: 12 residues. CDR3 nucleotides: TGTGCCAGCAGCAACCACCCTGATGGCTACACCTTC. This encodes CASSNHPDGYTF.

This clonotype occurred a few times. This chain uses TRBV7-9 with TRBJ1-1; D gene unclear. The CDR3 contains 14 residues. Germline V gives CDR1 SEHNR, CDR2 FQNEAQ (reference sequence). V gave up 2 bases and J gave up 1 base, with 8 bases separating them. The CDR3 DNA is TGTGCCAGCAGCTTACAGATTAAGAACACTGAAGCTTTCTTT. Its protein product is CASSLQIKNTEAFF. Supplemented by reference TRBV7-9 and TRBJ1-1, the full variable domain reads DTGVSQNPRHKITKRGQNVTFRCDPISEHNRLYWYRQTLGQGPEFLTYFQNEAQLEKSRLLSDRFSAERPKGSFSTLEIQRTEQGDSAMYLCASSLQIKNTEAFFGQGTRLTVV.

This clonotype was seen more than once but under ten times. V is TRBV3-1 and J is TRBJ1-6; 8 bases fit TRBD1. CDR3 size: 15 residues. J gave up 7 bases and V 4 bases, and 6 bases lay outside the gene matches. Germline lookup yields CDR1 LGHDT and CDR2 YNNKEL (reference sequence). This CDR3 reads CASSRLQGVNSPLHF. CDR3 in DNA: TGTGCCAGCAGCCGCTTACAGGGGGTAAATTCACCCCTCCACTTT.

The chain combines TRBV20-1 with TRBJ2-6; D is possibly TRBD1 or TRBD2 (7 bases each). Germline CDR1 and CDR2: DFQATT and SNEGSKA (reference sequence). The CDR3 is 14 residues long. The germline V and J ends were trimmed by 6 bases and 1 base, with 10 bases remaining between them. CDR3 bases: TGCAGTGCGCAGGGGGGGTCTGGGGCCAACGTCCTGACTTTC. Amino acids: CSAQGGSGANVLTF.

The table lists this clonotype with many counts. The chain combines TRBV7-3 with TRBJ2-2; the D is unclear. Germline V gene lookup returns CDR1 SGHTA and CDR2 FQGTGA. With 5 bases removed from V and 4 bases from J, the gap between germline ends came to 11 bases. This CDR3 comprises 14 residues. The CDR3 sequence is CASSKRPATGELFF. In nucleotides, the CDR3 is TGTGCCAGCAGCAAACGCCCGGCCACCGGGGAGCTGTTTTTT.

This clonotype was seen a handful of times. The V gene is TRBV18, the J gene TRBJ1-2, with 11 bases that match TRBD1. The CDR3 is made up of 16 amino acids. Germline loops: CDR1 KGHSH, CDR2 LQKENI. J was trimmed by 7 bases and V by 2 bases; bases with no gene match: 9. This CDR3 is CASSPGQGARVSGYTF. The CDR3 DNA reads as TGTGCCAGCTCACCAGGACAGGGGGCGAGGGTTTCTGGCTACACCTTC.

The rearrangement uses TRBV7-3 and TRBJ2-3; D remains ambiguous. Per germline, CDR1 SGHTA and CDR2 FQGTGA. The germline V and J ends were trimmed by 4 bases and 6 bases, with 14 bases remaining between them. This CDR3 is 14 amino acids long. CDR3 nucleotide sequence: TGTGCCAGCAGCTCCCAAGGAGTTTTGGATACGCAGTATTTT. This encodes CASSSQGVLDTQYF.

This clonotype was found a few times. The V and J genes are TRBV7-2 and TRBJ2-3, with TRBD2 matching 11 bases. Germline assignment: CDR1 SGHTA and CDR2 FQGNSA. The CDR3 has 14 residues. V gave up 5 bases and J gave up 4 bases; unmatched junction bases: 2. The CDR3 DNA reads TGTGCCAGCAGCGCACTAGCGGGGGCAGATACGCAGTATTTT. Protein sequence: CASSALAGADTQYF. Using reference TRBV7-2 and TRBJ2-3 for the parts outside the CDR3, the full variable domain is GAGVSQSPSNKVTEKGKDVELRCDPISGHTALYWYRQSLGQGLEFLIYFQGNSAPDKSGLPSDRFSAERTGGSVSTLTIQRTQQEDSAVYLCASSALAGADTQYFGPGTRLTVL.

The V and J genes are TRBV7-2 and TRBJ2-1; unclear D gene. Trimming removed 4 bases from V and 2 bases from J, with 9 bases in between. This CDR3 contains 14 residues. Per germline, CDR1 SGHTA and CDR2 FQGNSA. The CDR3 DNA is TGTGCCAGCAGCTCTGCCCGTACCTACAATGAGCAGTTCTTC. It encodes CASSSARTYNEQFF.

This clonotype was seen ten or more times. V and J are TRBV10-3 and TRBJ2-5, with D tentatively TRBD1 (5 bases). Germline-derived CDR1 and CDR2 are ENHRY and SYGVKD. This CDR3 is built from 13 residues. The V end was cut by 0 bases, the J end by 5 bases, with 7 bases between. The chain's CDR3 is CAISESGVETQYF. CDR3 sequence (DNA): TGTGCCATCAGTGAGTCAGGGGTTGAGACCCAGTACTTC.

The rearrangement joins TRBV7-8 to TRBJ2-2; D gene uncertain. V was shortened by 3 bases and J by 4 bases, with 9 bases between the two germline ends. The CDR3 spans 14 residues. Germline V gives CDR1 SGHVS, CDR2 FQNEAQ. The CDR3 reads CASSLLTVTGELFF. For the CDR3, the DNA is TGTGCCAGCAGCTTGTTAACTGTCACCGGGGAGCTGTTTTTT.

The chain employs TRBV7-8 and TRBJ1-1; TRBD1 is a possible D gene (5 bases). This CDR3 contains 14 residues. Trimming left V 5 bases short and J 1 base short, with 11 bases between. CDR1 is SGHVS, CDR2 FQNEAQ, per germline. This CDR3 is CASSPQTANTEAFF. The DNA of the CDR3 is TGTGCCAGCAGCCCACAGACAGCGAACACTGAAGCTTTCTTT.

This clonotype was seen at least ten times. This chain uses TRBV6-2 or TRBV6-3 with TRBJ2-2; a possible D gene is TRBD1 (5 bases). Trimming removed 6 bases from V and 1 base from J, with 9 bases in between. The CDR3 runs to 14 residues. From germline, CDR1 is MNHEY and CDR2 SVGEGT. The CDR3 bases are TGTGCCAGCAGCCATGGACAGAACACCGGGGAGCTGTTTTTT. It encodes CASSHGQNTGELFF.

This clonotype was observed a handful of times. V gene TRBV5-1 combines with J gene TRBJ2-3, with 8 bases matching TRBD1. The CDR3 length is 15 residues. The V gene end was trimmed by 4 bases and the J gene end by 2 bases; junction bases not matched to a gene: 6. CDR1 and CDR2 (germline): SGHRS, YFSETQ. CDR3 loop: CASSIRTGITDTQYF. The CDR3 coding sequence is TGCGCCAGCAGCATACGGACAGGGATCACAGATACGCAGTATTTT.

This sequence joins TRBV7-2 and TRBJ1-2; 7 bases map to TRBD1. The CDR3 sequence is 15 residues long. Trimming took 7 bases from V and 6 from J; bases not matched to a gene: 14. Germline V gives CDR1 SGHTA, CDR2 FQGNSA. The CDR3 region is CASTRTGQAGDGYTF. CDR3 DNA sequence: TGTGCCAGCACCCGCACTGGACAGGCCGGGGATGGCTACACCTTC.

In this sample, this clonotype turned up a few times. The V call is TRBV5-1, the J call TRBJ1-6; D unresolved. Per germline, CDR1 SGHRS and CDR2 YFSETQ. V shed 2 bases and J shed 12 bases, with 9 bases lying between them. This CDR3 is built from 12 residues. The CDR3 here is CASSFEREPLHF. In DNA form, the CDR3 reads TGCGCCAGCAGCTTTGAGAGAGAACCCCTCCACTTT.

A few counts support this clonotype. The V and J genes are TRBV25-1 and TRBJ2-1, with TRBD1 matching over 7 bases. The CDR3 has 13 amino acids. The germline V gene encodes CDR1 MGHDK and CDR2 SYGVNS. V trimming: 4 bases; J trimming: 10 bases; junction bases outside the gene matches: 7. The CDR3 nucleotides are TGTGCCAGCAGTGCAGACAGGGCGCAAGAGCAGTTCTTC. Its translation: CASSADRAQEQFF.

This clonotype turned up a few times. CDR3 amino acids: CASNLGWTGKEHEQYV. CDR3 sequence (DNA): TGTGCCAGCAACCTCGGCTGGACAGGCAAAGAGCACGAGCAGTACGTC. The chain is built from TRBV9 and TRBJ2-7; 7 bases fit TRBD1. The CDR3 runs 16 residues. The V segment lost 6 bases and the J segment 5 bases; nucleotides outside the gene matches: 17. Germline CDR1 and CDR2: SGDLS and YYNGEE.

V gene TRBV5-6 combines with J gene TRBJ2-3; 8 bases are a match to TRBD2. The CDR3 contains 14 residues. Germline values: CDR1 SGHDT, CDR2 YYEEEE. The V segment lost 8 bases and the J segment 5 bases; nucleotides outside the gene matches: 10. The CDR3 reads CARSSWGLGDTQYF. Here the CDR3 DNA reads TGTGCCAGAAGTTCATGGGGACTAGGAGATACGCAGTATTTT.

The CDR3, as DNA: TGTGCCACCAGCAGAGATTTCAACAGCATCTATGGCTACACCTTC. As protein: CATSRDFNSIYGYTF. V gene TRBV15 combines with J gene TRBJ1-2; no firm D call. The CDR3 loop spans 15 amino acids. Germline V gene lookup returns CDR1 LNHNV and CDR2 YYDKDF (reference sequence). V lost 0 bases and J 4 bases, leaving 12 bases between the germline ends.

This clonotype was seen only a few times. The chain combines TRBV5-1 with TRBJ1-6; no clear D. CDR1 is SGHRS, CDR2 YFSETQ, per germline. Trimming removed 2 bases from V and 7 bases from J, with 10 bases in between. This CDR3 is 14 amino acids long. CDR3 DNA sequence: TGCGCCAGCAGCTTATGGACGGCGAATTCACCCCTCCACTTT. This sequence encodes CASSLWTANSPLHF.

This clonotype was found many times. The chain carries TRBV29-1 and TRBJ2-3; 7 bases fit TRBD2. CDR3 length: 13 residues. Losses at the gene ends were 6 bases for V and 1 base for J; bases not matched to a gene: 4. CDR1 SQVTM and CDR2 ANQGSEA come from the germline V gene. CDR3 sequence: CSVSLARTDTQYF. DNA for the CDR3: TGCAGCGTATCACTAGCGCGCACAGATACGCAGTATTTT.

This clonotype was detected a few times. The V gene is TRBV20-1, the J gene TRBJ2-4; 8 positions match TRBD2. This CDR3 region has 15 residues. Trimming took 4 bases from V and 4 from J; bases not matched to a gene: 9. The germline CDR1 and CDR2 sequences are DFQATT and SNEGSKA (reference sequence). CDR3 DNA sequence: TGCAGTGCTATCGCGTCTACTAGCGGAAAAAACATTCAGTACTTC. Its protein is CSAIASTSGKNIQYF.